This T cell receptor (beta chain) was documented in a study of T cell repertoires in aging, cancer and after chemotherapy. Germline-derived CDR1 and CDR2 are DFQATT and SNEGSKA (reference sequence). The CDR3 has 14 residues. Germline trimming cut 6 bases from V and 7 bases from J; bases unmatched to any gene: 10. Turning to this clonotype: Its antigen is not identified.

Amplification of TCR beta used genomic DNA extracted from peripheral blood. Study-level points and caveats: Untreated cancer patients had significantly lower blood TCR diversity than age-matched healthy donors.

A mixed TRB-A/B primer pool amplified rearranged TRB by multiplex touch-down PCR. TCRdb called the multiplex PCR reads again in MiXCR, with one record for every CDR3 protein. The sample gives more than 7,000 distinct CDR3 sequences, under 35% of which show up once; around 3.3% is in the top ten. The source material was blood. V and J are TRBV20-1 and TRBJ2-3, with 10 bases identical to TRBD1. The receptor was derived from a human donor in good health. The CDR3 loop reads CSAGGGTGVNTQYF. The CDR3 DNA sequence: TGCAGTGCGGGGGGTGGGACAGGGGTAAATACGCAGTATTTT.